This record looks at one T cell receptor (beta chain) sequence and its context. The data are from a study of blood T cell repertoires in COVID-19. Across the whole study: PBMCs, B-cell-depleted T cells, or T cells were the source of the cDNA or gDNA that made up the material.

TCRdb keeps only in-frame clones here, not all; method: immunoSEQ multiplex PCR. The table records around 220,000 clones, roughly 88% of them present only once. Participants were aged about 18 to 90 years, lived in about 26 US areas, and enrolled virtually. This CDR3 is built from 14 residues. J lost 4 bases, V lost 7 bases, and 6 bases had no gene match. CDR1 and CDR2 (germline): ENHRY, SYGVKD. The sequencing sample was made of PBMCs or T cells enriched from blood (not recorded which). The rearrangement links TRBV10-3 to TRBJ2-2; 7 nucleotides align to TRBD2. This sequence originates from a woman between 50 and 59 years old with acute COVID-19. CDR3 bases: TGTGCCATCAAGGCGGGAGCGAGCACCGGGGAGCTGTTTTTT. This translates into CAIKAGASTGELFF.